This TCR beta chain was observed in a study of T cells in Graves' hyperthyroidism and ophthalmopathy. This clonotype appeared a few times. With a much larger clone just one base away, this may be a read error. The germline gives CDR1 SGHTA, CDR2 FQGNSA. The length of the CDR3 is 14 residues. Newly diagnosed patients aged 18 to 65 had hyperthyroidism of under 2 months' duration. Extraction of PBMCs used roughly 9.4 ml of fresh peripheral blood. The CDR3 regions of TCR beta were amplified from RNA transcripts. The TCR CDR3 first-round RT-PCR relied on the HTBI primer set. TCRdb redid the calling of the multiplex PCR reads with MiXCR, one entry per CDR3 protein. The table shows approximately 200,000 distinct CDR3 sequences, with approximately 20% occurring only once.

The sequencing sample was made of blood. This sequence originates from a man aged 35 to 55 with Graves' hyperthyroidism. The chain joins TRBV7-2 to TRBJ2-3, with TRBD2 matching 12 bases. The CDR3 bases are TGTGTCAGCACCTACGGACTAGCGGGGGATACGCAGTATTTT. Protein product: CVSTYGLAGDTQYF.